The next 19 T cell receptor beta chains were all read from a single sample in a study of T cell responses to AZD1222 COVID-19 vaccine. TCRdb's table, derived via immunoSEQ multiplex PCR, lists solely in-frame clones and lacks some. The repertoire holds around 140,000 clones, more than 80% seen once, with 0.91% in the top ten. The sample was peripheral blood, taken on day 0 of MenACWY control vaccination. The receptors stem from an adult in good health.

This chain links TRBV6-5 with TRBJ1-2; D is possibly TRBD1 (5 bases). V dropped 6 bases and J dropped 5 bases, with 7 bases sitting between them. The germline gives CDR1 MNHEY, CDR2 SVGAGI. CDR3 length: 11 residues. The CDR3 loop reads CASRGGYGYTF. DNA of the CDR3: TGTGCCAGCAGGGGGGGGTATGGCTACACCTTC.

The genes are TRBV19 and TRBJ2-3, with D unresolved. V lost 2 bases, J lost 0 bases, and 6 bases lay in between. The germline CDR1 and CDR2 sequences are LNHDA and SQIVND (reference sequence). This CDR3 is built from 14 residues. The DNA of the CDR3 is TGTGCCAGTAGTATAAAAGTTAGCACAGATACGCAGTATTTT. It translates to CASSIKVSTDTQYF.

This CDR3 reads CASSPRTGEEAFF. DNA of the CDR3: TGTGCCAGCTCACCCAGGACAGGGGAGGAAGCTTTCTTT. The chain recombines TRBV18 with TRBJ1-1; the match to TRBD1 covers 9 bases. Germline assignment: CDR1 KGHSH and CDR2 LQKENI. This CDR3 spans 13 amino acids. The trim removed 3 bases at V and 8 bases at J, leaving 4 bases unmatched.

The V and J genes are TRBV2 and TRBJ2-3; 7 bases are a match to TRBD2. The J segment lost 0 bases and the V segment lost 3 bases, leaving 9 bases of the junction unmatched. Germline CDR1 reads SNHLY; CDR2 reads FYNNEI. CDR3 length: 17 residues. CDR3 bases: TGTGCCAGCAGTGAGCCTAGCGGTGCATCTAGCACAGATACGCAGTATTTT. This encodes CASSEPSGASSTDTQYF. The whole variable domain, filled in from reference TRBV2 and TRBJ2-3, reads EPEVTQTPSHQVTQMGQEVILRCVPISNHLYFYWYRQILGQKVEFLVSFYNNEISEKSEIFDDQFSVERPDGSNFTLKIRSTKLEDSAMYFCASSEPSGASSTDTQYFGPGTRLTVL.

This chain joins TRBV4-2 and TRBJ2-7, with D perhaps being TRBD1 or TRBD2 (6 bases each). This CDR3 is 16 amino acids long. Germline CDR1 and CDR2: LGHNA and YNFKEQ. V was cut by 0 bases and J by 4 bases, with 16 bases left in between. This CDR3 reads CASSQDPNRDWYEQYF. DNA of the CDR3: TGTGCCAGCAGCCAAGATCCGAACAGGGACTGGTACGAGCAGTACTTC.

CDR3 coding DNA: TGTGCCAGCAGCTTAAACAGTCGGGTGGATACAGATACGCAGTATTTT. This translates into CASSLNSRVDTDTQYF. The chain combines TRBV7-6 with TRBJ2-3; D gene unclear. Germline V gene lookup returns CDR1 SGHVS and CDR2 FNYEAQ. The V end was cut by 2 bases, the J end by 3 bases, with 15 bases between. The CDR3 runs 16 residues.

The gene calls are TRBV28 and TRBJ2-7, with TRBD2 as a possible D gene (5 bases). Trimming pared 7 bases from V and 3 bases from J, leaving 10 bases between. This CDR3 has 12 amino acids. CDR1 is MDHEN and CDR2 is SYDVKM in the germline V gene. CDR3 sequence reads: CASMSGVYEQYF. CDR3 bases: TGTGCCAGCATGTCCGGGGTCTACGAGCAGTACTTC.

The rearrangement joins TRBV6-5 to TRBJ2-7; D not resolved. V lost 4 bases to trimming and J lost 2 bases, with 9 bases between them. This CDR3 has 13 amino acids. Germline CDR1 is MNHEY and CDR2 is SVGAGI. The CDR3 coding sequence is TGTGCCAGCAGTTCAGGCAGCACCTACGAGCAGTACTTC. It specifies CASSSGSTYEQYF.

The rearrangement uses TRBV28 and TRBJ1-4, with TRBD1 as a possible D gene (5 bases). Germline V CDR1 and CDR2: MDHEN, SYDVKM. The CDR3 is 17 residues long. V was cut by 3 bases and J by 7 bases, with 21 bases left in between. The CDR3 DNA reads TGTGCCAGCAGTTTCTCCACGGGTTGGGGGTTGGCTGAAAAACTGTTTTTT. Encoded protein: CASSFSTGWGLAEKLFF.

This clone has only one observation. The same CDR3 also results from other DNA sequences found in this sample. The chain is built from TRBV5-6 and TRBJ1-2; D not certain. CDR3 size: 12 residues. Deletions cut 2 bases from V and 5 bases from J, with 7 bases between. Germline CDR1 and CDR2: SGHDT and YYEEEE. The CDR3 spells CASSFQGYGYTF. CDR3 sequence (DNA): TGTGCCAGCAGCTTTCAAGGATATGGCTACACCTTC. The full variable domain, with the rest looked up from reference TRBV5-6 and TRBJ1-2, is DAGVTQSPTHLIKTRGQQVTLRCSPKSGHDTVSWYQQALGQGPQFIFQYYEEEERQRGNFPDRFSGHQFPNYSSELNVNALLLGDSALYLCASSFQGYGYTFGSGTRLTVV.

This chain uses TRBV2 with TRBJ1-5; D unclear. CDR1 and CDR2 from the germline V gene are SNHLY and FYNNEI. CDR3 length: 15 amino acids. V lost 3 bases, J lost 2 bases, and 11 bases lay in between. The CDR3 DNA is TGTGCCAGCAGTGAGTCTCGGGCACGCAATCAGCCCCAGCATTTT. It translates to CASSESRARNQPQHF.

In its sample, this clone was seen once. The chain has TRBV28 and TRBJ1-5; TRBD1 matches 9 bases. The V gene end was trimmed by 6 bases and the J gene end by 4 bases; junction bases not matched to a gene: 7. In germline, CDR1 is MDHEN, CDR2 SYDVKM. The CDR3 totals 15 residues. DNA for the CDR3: TGTGCCAGCAGGGAGGGGGACAGGGCTAATCAGCCCCAGCATTTT. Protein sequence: CASREGDRANQPQHF.

For the CDR3, the DNA is TGTGCCAGCAGCCTAAGATCTACTGGAAACACCATATATTTT. Protein product: CASSLRSTGNTIYF. This chain uses TRBV7-9 with TRBJ1-3, with no clear D. The CDR3 covers 14 residues. Germline V gene sequence: CDR1 SEHNR, CDR2 FQNEAQ (reference sequence). The V end was cut by 5 bases, the J end by 2 bases, with 10 bases between.

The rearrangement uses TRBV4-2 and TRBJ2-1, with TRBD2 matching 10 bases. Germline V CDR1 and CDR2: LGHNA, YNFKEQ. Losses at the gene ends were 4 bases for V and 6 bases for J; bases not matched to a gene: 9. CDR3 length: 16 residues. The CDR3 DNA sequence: TGTGCCAGCAGCCGACCCAGGAAGCGGGGGGGCAATGAGCAGTTCTTC. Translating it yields CASSRPRKRGGNEQFF.

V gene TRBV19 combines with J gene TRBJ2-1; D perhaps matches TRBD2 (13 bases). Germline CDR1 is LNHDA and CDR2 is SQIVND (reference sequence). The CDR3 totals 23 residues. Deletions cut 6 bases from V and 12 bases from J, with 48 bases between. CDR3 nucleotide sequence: TGTGCCAGTAGATCCTCCGGGACAGGGGGCATTTGGGGACTAGCGGGAAATCGCCGTCGGCAGTTCTTC. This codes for CASRSSGTGGIWGLAGNRRRQFF. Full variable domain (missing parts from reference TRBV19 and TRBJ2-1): DGGITQSPKYLFRKEGQNVTLSCEQNLNHDAMYWYRQDPGQGLRLIYYSQIVNDFQKGDIAEGYSVSREKKESFPLTVTSAQKNPTAFYLCASRSSGTGGIWGLAGNRRRQFFGPGTRLTVL.

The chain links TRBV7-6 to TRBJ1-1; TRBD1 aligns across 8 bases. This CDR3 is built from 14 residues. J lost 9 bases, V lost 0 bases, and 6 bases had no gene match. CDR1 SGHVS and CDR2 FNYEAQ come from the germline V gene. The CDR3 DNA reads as TGTGCCAGCAGCTTAGCGCAGGGGGCGGTAAAAGCTTTCTTT. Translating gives CASSLAQGAVKAFF.

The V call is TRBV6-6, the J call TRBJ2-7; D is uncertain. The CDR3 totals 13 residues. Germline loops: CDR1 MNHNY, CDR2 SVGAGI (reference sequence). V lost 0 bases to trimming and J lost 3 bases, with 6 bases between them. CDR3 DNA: TGTGCCAGCAGTTACTCGACGGTCTACGAGCAGTACTTC. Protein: CASSYSTVYEQYF.

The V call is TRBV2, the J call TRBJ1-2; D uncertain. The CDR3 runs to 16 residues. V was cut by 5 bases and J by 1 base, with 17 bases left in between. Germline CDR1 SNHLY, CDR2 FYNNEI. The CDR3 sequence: CASSIREVPNNYGYTF. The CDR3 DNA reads TGTGCCAGCAGTATTCGGGAGGTACCAAATAACTATGGCTACACCTTC.

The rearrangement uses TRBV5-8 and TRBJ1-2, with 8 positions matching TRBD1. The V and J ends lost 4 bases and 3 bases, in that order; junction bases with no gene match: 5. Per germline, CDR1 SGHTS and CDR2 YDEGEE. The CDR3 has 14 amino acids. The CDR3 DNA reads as TGTGCCAGCAGCATCGGACAGGGCCACTATGGCTACACCTTC. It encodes CASSIGQGHYGYTF.